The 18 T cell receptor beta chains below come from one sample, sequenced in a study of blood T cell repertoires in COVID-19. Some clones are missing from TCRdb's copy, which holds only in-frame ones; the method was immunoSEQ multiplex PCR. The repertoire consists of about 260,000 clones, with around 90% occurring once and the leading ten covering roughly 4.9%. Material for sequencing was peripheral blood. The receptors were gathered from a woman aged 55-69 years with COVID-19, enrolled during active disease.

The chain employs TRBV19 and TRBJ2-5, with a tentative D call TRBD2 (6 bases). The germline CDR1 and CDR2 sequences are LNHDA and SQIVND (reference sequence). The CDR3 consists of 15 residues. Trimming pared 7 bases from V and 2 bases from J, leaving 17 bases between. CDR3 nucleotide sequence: TGTGCCAGTACCCCGCGGCGGGGTTATCAAGAGACCCAGTACTTC. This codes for CASTPRRGYQETQYF.

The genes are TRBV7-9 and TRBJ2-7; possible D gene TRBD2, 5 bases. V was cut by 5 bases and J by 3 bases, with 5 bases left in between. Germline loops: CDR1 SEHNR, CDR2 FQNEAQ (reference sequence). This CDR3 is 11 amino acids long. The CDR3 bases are TGTGCCAGCAGCCGGGACTACGAGCAGTACTTC. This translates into CASSRDYEQYF.

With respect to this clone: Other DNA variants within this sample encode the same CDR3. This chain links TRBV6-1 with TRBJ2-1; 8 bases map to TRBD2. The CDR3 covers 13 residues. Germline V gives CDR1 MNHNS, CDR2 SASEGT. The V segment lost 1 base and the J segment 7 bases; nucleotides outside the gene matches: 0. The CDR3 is CASSEGLANEQFF. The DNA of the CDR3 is TGTGCCAGCAGTGAAGGACTAGCGAATGAGCAGTTCTTC.

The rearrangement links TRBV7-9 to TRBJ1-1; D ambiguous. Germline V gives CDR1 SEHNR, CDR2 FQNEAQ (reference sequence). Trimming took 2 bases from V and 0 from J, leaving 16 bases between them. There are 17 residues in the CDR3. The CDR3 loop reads CASSLTAAFTMNTEAFF. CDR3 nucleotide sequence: TGTGCCAGCAGCTTAACGGCAGCCTTTACTATGAACACTGAAGCTTTCTTT.

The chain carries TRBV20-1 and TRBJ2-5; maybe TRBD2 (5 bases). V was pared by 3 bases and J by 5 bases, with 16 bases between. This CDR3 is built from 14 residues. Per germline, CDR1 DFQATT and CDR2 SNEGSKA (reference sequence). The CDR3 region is CSASITGWTETQYF. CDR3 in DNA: TGCAGTGCTAGTATTACGGGATGGACGGAGACCCAGTACTTC.

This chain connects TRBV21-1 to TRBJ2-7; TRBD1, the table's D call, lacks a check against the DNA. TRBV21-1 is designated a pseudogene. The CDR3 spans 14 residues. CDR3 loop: CASSTPGTGVEQYF. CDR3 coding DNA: TGTGCCAGCAGCACCCCCGGGACAGGGGTCGAGCAGTACTTC.

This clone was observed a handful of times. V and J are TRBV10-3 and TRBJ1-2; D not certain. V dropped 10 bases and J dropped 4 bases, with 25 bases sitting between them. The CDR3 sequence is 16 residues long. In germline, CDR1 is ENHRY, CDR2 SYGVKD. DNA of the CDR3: TGTGCCACCCTCGCTGGGCTGTCGGGGAGTCCCTATGGCTACACCTTC. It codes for CATLAGLSGSPYGYTF.

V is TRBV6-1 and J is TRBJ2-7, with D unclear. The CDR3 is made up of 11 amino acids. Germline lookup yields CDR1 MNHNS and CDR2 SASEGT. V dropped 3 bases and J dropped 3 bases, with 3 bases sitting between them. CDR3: CASSDVYEQYF. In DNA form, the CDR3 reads TGTGCCAGCAGTGACGTCTACGAGCAGTACTTC.

Here the CDR3 reads CSAQIGQENTEAFF. The CDR3 region has the DNA TGCAGCGCCCAAATTGGACAGGAGAACACTGAAGCTTTCTTT. The rearrangement joins TRBV29-1 to TRBJ1-1; 7 bases map to TRBD1. Germline trimming cut 7 bases from V and 1 base from J; bases unmatched to any gene: 9. Germline V gene sequence: CDR1 SQVTM, CDR2 ANQGSEA. The length of the CDR3 is 14 residues.

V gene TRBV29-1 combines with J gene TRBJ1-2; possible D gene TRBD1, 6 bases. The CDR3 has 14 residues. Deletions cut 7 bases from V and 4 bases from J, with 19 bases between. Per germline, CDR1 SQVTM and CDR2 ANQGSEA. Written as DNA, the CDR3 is TGCAGCGGGACCACAGGGAATTCCGGCTATGGCTACACCTTC. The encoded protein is CSGTTGNSGYGYTF.

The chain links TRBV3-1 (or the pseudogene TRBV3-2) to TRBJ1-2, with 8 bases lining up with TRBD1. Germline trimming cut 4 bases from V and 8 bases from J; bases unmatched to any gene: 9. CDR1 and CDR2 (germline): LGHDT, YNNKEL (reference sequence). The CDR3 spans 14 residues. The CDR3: CASSREGQGGGYTF. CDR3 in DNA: TGTGCCAGCAGCCGAGAAGGACAGGGAGGAGGCTACACCTTC.

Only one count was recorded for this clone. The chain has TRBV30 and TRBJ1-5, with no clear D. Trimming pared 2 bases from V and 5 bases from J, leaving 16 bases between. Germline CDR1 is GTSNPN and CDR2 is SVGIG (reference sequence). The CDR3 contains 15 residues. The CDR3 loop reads CAWSPRGGYDQPQHF. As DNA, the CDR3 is TGTGCCTGGAGTCCCCGAGGAGGCTATGATCAGCCCCAGCATTTT.

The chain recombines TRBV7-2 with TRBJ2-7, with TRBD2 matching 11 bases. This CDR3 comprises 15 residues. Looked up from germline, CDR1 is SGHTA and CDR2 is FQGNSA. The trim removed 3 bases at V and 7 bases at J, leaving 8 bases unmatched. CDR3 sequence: CASSFILAGAGEQYF. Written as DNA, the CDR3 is TGTGCCAGCAGCTTTATACTAGCGGGAGCGGGGGAGCAGTACTTC.

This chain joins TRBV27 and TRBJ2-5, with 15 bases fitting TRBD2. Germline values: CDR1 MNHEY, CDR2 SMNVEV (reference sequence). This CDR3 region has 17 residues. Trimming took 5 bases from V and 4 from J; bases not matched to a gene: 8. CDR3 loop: CASSPRTSGRVAETQYF. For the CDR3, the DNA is TGTGCCAGCAGTCCCAGGACTAGCGGGAGGGTGGCAGAGACCCAGTACTTC.

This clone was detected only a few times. The CDR3 sequence: CASSYGRGVGGTEAFF. The CDR3 bases are TGTGCCAGCAGTTATGGCAGGGGGGTAGGAGGCACTGAAGCTTTCTTT. V usage is TRBV6-5 and J usage is TRBJ1-1; TRBD1 matches 7 bases. Per germline, CDR1 MNHEY and CDR2 SVGAGI. V lost 3 bases to trimming and J lost 4 bases; unmatched junction nucleotides: 11. This CDR3 region has 16 residues.

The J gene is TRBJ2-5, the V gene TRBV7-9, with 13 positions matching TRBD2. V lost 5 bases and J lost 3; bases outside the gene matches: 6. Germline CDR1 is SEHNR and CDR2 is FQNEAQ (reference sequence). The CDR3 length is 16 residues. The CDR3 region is CASSRLGLAGEETQYF. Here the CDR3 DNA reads TGTGCCAGCAGCCGCCTTGGACTAGCGGGAGAAGAGACCCAGTACTTC.

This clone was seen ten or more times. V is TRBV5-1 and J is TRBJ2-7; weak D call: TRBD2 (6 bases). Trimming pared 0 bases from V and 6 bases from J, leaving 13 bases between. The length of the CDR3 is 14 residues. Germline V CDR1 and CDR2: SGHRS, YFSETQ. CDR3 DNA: TGCGCCAGCAGCTTGGTTCCTATGGGGGGCGAGCAGTACTTC. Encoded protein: CASSLVPMGGEQYF. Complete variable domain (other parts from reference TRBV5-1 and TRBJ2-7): KAGVTQTPRYLIKTRGQQVTLSCSPISGHRSVSWYQQTPGQGLQFLFEYFSETQRNKGNFPGRFSGRQFSNSRSEMNVSTLELGDSALYLCASSLVPMGGEQYFGPGTRLTVT.

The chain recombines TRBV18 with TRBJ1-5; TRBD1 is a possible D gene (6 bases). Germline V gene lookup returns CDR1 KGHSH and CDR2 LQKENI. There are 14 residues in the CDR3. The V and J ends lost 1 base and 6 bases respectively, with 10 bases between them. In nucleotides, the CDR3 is TGTGCCAGCTCACCACAGGGGGAAAGTCAGCCCCAGCATTTT. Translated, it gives CASSPQGESQPQHF.